The 7 T cell receptor beta chains below all came from one sample that was sequenced in a study of T-cell memory formation after mild COVID-19. Each CDR3 protein gets one entry after TCRdb re-called the 5' RACE reads with MiXCR. The repertoire holds over 120,000 distinct CDR3 sequences, roughly 24% seen once, with around 22% in the top ten. Sequencing was performed on PBMCs or a T cell subset sorted from them (not recorded which). Receptor source: an adult woman who had mild COVID-19 (a few samples of this study predate the infection). Cell type and time point are not known.

This clonotype came up a few times. The J gene is TRBJ2-5, the V gene TRBV5-1; D unresolved. CDR1 and CDR2 (germline): SGHRS, YFSETQ. Trimming left V 5 bases short and J 1 base short, with 12 bases between. There are 14 residues in the CDR3. CDR3 sequence (DNA): TGCGCCAGCAGTGAACGACCGAGCCAAGAGACCCAGTACTTC. It encodes CASSERPSQETQYF. Full variable domain (missing parts from reference TRBV5-1 and TRBJ2-5): KAGVTQTPRYLIKTRGQQVTLSCSPISGHRSVSWYQQTPGQGLQFLFEYFSETQRNKGNFPGRFSGRQFSNSRSEMNVSTLELGDSALYLCASSERPSQETQYFGPGTRLLVL.

There are a few counts of this clonotype. The CDR3 DNA is TGTGCCAGCAGTTACGGGGCGGGAGCCGAAAATGAGCAGTTCTTC. This encodes CASSYGAGAENEQFF. V gene TRBV6-2 or TRBV6-3 combines with J gene TRBJ2-1; TRBD2 agrees at 7 bases. The CDR3 contains 15 residues. The V gene's germline CDR1 is MNHEY and CDR2 SVGEGT. V shed 2 bases, J shed 7 bases, and the junction held 8 bases outside the gene matches.

The chain employs TRBV9 and TRBJ2-1; D gene unclear. Germline V CDR1 and CDR2: SGDLS, YYNGEE. The CDR3 is 15 residues long. With 4 bases removed from V and 0 bases from J, the gap between germline ends came to 11 bases. Here the CDR3 reads CASSPSWSSYNEQFF. CDR3 DNA: TGTGCCAGCAGCCCCAGCTGGAGCTCCTACAATGAGCAGTTCTTC.

This clonotype was detected ten times or more. This sequence joins TRBV20-1 and TRBJ2-7; 11 bases are a match to TRBD1. Trimming cost V 3 bases and J 0 bases; bases outside gene matches: 10. This CDR3 has 17 residues. Germline CDR1 and CDR2: DFQATT and SNEGSKA (reference sequence). The CDR3 bases are TGCAGTGCTAGGGCCGGGACAGGGGGACGATTCTCCTACGAGCAGTACTTC. Its translation is CSARAGTGGRFSYEQYF.

The CDR3 sequence is CASSPQGGDLGQETQYF. CDR3 in DNA: TGCGCCAGCAGTCCGCAGGGCGGGGACCTTGGCCAAGAGACCCAGTACTTC. The genes are TRBV4-1 and TRBJ2-5; a weak D match, TRBD2 (6 bases). CDR1 is MGHRA, CDR2 YSYEKL, per germline. V lost 6 bases and J lost 1, with 21 bases in between. The CDR3 is 17 residues long.

This clonotype was seen a single time. The chain combines TRBV5-1 with TRBJ2-1; D ambiguous. V was cut by 1 base and J by 0 bases, with 8 bases left in between. Germline CDR1 is SGHRS and CDR2 is YFSETQ. The CDR3 runs to 15 residues. CDR3 coding DNA: TGCGCCAGCAGCTTGTGGGTTCACTCCTACAATGAGCAGTTCTTC. Its protein product is CASSLWVHSYNEQFF. Together with reference TRBV5-1 and TRBJ2-1, the CDR3 gives the full variable domain: KAGVTQTPRYLIKTRGQQVTLSCSPISGHRSVSWYQQTPGQGLQFLFEYFSETQRNKGNFPGRFSGRQFSNSRSEMNVSTLELGDSALYLCASSLWVHSYNEQFFGPGTRLTVL.

The table lists this clonotype with a few counts. The rearrangement joins TRBV4-2 to TRBJ1-1, with D unclear. There are 14 residues in the CDR3. V dropped 0 bases and J dropped 5 bases, with 10 bases sitting between them. Germline-derived CDR1 and CDR2 are LGHNA and YNFKEQ. This CDR3 is CASSQEPAGTEAFF. In DNA, the CDR3 is TGTGCCAGCAGCCAAGAGCCGGCCGGGACTGAAGCTTTCTTT.